This T cell receptor beta chain was recorded in a study of identical twins. Judged by abundance, this clonotype is medium-sized (0.01 to 0.1%). Using its own MiXCR run on the 5' RACE reads, TCRdb lists one record per CDR3 protein. The table records approximately 210,000 distinct CDR3 sequences, approximately 5.9% of them present only once. This CDR3 is 14 amino acids long. Germline V gene lookup returns CDR1 MNHEY and CDR2 SVGEGT. The V and J ends lost 2 bases and 2 bases, in that order; junction bases with no gene match: 0. The data also belong to a second study, concerning T cells expressing NK-cell markers.

The TCR originated in a woman younger than 35 in good health. V and J are TRBV6-2 or TRBV6-3 and TRBJ2-7, with 10 bases matching TRBD2. Material: CD8+ T cells sorted from blood. The CDR3 protein is CASSYGTSAYEQYF. CDR3 DNA: TGTGCCAGCAGTTACGGGACTAGCGCCTACGAGCAGTACTTC.